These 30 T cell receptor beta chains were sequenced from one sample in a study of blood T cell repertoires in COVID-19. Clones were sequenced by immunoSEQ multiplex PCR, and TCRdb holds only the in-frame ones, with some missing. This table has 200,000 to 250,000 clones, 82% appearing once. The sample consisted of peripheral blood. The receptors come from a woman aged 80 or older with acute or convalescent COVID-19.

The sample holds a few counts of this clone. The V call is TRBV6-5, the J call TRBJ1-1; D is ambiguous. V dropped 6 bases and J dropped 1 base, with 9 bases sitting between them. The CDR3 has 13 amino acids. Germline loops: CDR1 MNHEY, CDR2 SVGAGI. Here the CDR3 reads CASSAKWNTEAFF. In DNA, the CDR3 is TGTGCCAGCAGCGCGAAGTGGAACACTGAAGCTTTCTTT.

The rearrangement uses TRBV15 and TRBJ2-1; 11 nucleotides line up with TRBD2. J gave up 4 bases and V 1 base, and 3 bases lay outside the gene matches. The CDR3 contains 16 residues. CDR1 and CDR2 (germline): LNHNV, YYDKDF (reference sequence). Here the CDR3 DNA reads TGTGCCACCAGCAGAGTCCTAGCGGGGGGATACAATGAGCAGTTCTTC. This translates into CATSRVLAGGYNEQFF.

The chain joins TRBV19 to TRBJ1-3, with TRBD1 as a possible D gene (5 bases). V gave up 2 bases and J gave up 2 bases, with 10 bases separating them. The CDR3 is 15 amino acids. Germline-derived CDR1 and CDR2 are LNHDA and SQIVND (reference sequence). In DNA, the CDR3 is TGTGCCAGTAGTATACAGTCGGGGGCTGGAAACACCATATATTTT. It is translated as CASSIQSGAGNTIYF. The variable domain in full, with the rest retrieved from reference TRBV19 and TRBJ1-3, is DGGITQSPKYLFRKEGQNVTLSCEQNLNHDAMYWYRQDPGQGLRLIYYSQIVNDFQKGDIAEGYSVSREKKESFPLTVTSAQKNPTAFYLCASSIQSGAGNTIYFGEGSWLTVV.

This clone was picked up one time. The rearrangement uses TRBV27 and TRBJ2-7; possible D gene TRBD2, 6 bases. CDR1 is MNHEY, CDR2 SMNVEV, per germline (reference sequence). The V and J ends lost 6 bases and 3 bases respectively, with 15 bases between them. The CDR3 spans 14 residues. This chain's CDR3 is CASSPRGGRYEQYF. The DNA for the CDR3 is TGTGCCAGCAGCCCACGAGGAGGGCGCTACGAGCAGTACTTC.

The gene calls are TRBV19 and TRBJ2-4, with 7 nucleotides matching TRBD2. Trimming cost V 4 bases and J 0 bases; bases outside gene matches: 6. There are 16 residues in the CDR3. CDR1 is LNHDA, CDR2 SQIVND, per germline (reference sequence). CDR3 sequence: CASSNGRQLAKNIQYF. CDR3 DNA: TGTGCCAGTAGTAACGGGAGGCAGCTAGCCAAAAACATTCAGTACTTC.

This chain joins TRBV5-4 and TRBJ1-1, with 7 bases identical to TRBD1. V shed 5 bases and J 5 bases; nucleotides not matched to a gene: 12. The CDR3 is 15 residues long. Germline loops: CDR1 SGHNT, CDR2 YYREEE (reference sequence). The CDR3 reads CASSSRQGLLTEAFF. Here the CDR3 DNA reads TGTGCCAGCAGTAGCAGACAGGGTTTGTTGACTGAAGCTTTCTTT.

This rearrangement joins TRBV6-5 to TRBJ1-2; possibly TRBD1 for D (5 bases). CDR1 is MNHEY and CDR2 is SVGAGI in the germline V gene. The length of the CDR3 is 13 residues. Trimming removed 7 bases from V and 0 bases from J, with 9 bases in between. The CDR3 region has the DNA TGTGCCAGCACGGGGGACGCTAACTATGGCTACACCTTC. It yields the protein CASTGDANYGYTF.

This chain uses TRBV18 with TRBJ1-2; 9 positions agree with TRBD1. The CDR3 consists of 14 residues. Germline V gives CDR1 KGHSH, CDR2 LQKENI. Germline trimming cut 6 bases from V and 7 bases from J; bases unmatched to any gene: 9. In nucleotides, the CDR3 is TGTGCCAGCTCTCTTGGGACAGGGCTTTCTGGCTACACCTTC. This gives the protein CASSLGTGLSGYTF.

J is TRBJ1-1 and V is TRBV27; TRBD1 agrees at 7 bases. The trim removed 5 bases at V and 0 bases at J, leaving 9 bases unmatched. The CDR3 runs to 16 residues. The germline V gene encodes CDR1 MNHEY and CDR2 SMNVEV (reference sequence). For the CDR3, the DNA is TGTGCCAGCAGTCCAGGGGACAGCCGATTGAACACTGAAGCTTTCTTT. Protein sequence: CASSPGDSRLNTEAFF.

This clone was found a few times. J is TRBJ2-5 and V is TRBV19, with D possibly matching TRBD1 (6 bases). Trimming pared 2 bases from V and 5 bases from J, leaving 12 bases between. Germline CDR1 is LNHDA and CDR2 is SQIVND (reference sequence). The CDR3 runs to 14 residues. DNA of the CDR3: TGTGCCAGTAGTATATCCAGGGGTTCCGAGACCCAGTACTTC. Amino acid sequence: CASSISRGSETQYF. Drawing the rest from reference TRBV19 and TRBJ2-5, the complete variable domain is DGGITQSPKYLFRKEGQNVTLSCEQNLNHDAMYWYRQDPGQGLRLIYYSQIVNDFQKGDIAEGYSVSREKKESFPLTVTSAQKNPTAFYLCASSISRGSETQYFGPGTRLLVL.

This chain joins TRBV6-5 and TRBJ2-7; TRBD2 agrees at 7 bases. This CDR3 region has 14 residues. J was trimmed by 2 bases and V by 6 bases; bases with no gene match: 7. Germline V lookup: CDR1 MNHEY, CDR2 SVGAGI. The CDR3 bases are TGTGCCAGCAGGGGGACTACCGGGCCCTACGAGCAGTACTTC. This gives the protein CASRGTTGPYEQYF.

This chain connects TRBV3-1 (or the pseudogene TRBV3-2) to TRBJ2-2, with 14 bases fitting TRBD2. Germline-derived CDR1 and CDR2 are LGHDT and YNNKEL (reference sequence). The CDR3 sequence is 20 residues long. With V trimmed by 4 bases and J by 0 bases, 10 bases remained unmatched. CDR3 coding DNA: TGTGCCAGCAGCCCCCGAGGGACTAGCGGGGGACCGACGAACACCGGGGAGCTGTTTTTT. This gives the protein CASSPRGTSGGPTNTGELFF.

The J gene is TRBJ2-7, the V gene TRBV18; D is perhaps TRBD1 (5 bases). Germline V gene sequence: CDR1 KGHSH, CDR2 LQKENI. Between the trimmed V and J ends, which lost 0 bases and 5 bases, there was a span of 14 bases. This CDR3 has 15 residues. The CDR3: CASSPPYQGYDEQYF. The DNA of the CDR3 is TGTGCCAGCTCACCACCGTACCAGGGTTACGACGAGCAGTACTTC.

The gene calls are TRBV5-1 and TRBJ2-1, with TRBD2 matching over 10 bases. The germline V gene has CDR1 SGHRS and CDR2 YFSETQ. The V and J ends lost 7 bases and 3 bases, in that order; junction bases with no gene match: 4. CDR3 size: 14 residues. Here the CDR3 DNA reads TGCGCCAGCGGCAGCGGGGGGGTCTACAATGAGCAGTTCTTC. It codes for CASGSGGVYNEQFF.

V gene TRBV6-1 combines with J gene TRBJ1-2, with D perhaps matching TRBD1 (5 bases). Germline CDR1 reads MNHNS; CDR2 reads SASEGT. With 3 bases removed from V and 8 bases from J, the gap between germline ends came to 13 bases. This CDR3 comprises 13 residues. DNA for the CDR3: TGTGCCAGCAGTGAGGGGGGTAGAGGGGGCTACACCTTC. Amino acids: CASSEGGRGGYTF.

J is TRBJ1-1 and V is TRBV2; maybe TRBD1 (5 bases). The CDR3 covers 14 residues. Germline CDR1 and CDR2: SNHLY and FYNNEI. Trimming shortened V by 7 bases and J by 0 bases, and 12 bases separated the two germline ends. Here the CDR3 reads CASNKGVLNTEAFF. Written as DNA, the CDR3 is TGTGCCAGCAATAAAGGGGTCCTGAACACTGAAGCTTTCTTT.

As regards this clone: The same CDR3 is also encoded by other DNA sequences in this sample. CDR3 coding DNA: TGTGCCAGCAGCTTAGATCGGGGGACTGAAGCTTTCTTT. This translates into CASSLDRGTEAFF. This sequence joins TRBV11-2 and TRBJ1-1; weak D call: TRBD1 (5 bases). The ends were cut back, 0 bases at V and 5 bases at J, with 7 bases in the middle. The CDR3 covers 13 residues. Germline CDR1 and CDR2: SGHAT and FQNNGV.

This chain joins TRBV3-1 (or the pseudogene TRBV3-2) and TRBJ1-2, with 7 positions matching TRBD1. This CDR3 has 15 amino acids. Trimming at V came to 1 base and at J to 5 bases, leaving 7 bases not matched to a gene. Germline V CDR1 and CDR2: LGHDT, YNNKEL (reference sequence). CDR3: CASSQGVLQGYGYTF. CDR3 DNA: TGTGCCAGCAGCCAAGGAGTGTTACAGGGGTATGGCTACACCTTC.

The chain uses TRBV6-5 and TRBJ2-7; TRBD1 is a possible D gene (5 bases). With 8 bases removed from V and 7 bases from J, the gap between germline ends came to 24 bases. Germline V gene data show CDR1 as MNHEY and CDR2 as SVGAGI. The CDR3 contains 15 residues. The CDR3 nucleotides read TGTGCCAGCCGTTTCTCAGGACAAGCCCCGATTGAGCAGTACTTC. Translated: CASRFSGQAPIEQYF.

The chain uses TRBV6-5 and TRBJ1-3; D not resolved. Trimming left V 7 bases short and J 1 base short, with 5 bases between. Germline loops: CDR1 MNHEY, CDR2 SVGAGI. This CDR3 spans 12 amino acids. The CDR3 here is CASMSSGNTIYF. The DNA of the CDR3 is TGTGCCAGCATGTCATCTGGAAACACCATATATTTT.

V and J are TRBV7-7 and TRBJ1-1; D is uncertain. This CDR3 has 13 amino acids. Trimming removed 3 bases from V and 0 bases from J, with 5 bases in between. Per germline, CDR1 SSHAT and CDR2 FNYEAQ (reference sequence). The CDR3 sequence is CASSFGLNTEAFF. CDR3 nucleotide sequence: TGTGCCAGCAGCTTTGGGCTGAACACTGAAGCTTTCTTT.

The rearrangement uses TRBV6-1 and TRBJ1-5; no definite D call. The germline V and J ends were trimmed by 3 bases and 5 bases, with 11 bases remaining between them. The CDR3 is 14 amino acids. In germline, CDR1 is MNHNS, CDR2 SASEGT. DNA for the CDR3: TGTGCCAGCAGTGAGGCGGGGTTTGATCAGCCCCAGCATTTT. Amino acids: CASSEAGFDQPQHF.

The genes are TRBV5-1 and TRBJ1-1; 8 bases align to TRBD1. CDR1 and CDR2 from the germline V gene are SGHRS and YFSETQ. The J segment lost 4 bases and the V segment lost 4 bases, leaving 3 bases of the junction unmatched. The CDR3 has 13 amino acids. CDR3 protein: CASSLTGGTEAFF. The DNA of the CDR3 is TGCGCCAGCAGCCTCACAGGGGGCACTGAAGCTTTCTTT.

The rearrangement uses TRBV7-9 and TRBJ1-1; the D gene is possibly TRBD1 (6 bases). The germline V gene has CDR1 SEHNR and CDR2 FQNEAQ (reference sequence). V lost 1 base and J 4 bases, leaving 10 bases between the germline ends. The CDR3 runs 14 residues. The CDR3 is CASSLVQGRTEAFF. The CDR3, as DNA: TGTGCCAGCAGCTTAGTGCAGGGGCGCACTGAAGCTTTCTTT.

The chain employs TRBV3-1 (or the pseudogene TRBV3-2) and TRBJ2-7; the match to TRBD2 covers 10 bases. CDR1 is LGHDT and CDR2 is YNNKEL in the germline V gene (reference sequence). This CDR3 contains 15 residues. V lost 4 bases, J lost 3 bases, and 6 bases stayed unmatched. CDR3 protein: CASSRSPSGSYEQYF. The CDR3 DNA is TGTGCCAGCAGCCGGAGTCCTAGCGGGAGCTACGAGCAGTACTTC.

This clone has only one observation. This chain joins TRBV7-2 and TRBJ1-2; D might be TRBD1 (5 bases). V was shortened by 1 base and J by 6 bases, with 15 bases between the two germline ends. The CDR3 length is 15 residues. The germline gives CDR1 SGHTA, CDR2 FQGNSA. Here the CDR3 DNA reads TGTGCCAGCAGCTTAGTCCCGGGGGGAGGAGATGGCTACACCTTC. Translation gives CASSLVPGGGDGYTF.

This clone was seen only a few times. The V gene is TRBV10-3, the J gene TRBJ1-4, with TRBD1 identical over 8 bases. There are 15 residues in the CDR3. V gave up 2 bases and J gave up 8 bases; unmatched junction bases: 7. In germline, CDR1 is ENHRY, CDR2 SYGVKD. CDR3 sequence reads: CAISEDRGFLEKLFF. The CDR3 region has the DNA TGTGCCATCAGTGAGGACAGGGGCTTTCTGGAAAAACTGTTTTTT.

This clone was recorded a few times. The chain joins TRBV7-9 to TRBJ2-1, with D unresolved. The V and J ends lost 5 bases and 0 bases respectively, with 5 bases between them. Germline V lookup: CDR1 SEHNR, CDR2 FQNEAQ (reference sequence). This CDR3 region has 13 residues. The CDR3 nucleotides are TGTGCCAGCAGCGTCCTCTCCTACAATGAGCAGTTCTTC. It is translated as CASSVLSYNEQFF.

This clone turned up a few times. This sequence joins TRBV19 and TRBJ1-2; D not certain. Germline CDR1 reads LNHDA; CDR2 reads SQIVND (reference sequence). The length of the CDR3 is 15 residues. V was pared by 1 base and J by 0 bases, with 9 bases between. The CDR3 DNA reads TGTGCCAGTAGTATAGGTATGCCGGCTAACTATGGCTACACCTTC. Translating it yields CASSIGMPANYGYTF.

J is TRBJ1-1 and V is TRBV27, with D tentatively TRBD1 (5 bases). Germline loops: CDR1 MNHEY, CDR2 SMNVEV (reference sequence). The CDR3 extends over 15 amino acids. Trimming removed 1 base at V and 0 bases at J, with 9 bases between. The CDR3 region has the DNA TGTGCCAGCAGTTTATGGGGCAGCATGAACACTGAAGCTTTCTTT. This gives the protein CASSLWGSMNTEAFF.